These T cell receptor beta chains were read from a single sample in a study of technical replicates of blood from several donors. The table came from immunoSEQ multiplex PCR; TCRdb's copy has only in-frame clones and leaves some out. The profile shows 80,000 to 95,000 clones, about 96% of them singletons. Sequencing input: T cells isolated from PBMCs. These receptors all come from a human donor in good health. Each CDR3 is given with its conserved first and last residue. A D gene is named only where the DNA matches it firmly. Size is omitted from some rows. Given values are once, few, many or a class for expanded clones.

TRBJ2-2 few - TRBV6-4 TGTGCCAGCAGTGACTCTAGCACCGGGGAGCTGTTTTTT CASSDSSTGELFF
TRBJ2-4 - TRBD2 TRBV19 TGTGCCAGTAGTATCTCGACTTATTTAGGACTAGCGGGAGTCAAAGCCAAAAACATTCAGTACTTC CASSISTYLGLAGVKAKNIQYF
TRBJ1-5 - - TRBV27 TGTGCCAGCAGTACGACAGGTTTGGGCAATCAGCCCCAGCATTTT CASSTTGLGNQPQHF
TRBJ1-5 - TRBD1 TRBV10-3 TGTGCCATCAGTGGGCAGGGGGAGCCCCAGCATTTT CAISGQGEPQHF
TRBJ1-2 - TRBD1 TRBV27 TGTGCCAGCAGAACCCCGGGACAGGGAGAGAACTATGGCTACACCTTC CASRTPGQGENYGYTF
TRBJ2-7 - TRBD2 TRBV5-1 TGCGCCAGCAGCTTGGCCCCGGGACTAGAGGTCGAGCAGTACTTC CASSLAPGLEVEQYF
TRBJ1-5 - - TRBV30 TGTGCCTGGAGTGTAATCAGTGATCAGCCCCAGCATTTT CAWSVISDQPQHF
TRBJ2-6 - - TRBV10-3 TGTGCCATCAGTGACCCTGACAGGCCTGGGGCCAACGTCCTGACTTTC CAISDPDRPGANVLTF
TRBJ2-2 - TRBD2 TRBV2 TGTGCCAGCGGACTAGCGCCTTACACCGGGGAGCTGTTTTTT CASGLAPYTGELFF
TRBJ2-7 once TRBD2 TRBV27 TGTGCCACCCGACTAGCGGGACCCTACGAGCAGTACTTC CATRLAGPYEQYF
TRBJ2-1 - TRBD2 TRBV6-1 TGTGCCAGCAGTGAGGATAGCGGGAGGGCCCACAATGAGCAGTTCTTC CASSEDSGRAHNEQFF
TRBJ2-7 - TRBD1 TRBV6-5 TGTGCCAGCAGACACCGGGACAGGGTTTACGAGCAGTACTTC CASRHRDRVYEQYF
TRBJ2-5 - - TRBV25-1 TGTGCCAGCACGAGACAGGCTCAAGAGACCCAGTACTTC CASTRQAQETQYF
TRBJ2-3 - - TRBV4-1 TGCGCCAGCAGCCTAGAACGGGATTGGAGGCATACGCAGTATTTT CASSLERDWRHTQYF
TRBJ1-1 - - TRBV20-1 TGCAGGATCGACAGTAACACTGAAGCTTTCTTT CRIDSNTEAFF
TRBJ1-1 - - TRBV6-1 TGTGCCAGCAAGCCCAATCCTGATTGGACTGAAGCTTTCTTT CASKPNPDWTEAFF
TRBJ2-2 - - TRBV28 TGTGCCAGCACCCCTAACACCGGGGAGCTGTTTTTT CASTPNTGELFF
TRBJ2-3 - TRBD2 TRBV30 TGTGCCTGGAGTTTTATCGGGGGGGGTAGCACAGATACGCAGTATTTT CAWSFIGGGSTDTQYF
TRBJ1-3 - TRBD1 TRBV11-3 TGTGCCAGCAGCCTCAGACAGGGAACTGGAAACACCATATATTTT CASSLRQGTGNTIYF
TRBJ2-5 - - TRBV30 TGTGCCTGCGGACAGTTCCAAGAGACCCAGTACTTC CACGQFQETQYF
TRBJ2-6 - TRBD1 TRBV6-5 TGTGCCAGCAGTTACACGACAGGGTCCGGGGCCAACGTCCTGACTTTC CASSYTTGSGANVLTF
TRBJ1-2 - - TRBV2 TGTGCCAGCAGTGAAGGGAGGACGGGACAACTACGTGGGAACTATGGCTACACCTTC CASSEGRTGQLRGNYGYTF
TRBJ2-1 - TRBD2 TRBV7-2 TGTGCCAGCAGACCGAGCGGGGCCCTAGACAATGAGCAGTTCTTC CASRPSGALDNEQFF
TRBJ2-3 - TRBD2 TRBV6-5 TGTGCCAGCAGGCGGGTAGCGGGAAGCACAGATACGCAGTATTTT CASRRVAGSTDTQYF
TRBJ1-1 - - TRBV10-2 TGCGCCAGCAGTGTCTGGCGGACTGAAGCTTTCTTT CASSVWRTEAFF
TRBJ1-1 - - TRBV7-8 TGTGCCAGCAGCTTCAGGGCTGGGACTGAAGCTTTCTTT CASSFRAGTEAFF
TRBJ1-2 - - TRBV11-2 TGTGCCAGCAGCTTAGCCCTACAGGGAAACTATGGCTACACCTTC CASSLALQGNYGYTF
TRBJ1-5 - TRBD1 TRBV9 TGTGCCAGCAGCGTCGGACAGGGGGTAAATCAGCCCCAGCATTTT CASSVGQGVNQPQHF
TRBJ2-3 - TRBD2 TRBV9 TGTGCCAGCAGCGCCTTGACTAGCGGGAGAGATACGCAGTATTTT CASSALTSGRDTQYF
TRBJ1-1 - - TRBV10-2 TGCGCCAGCAGTGTTAGTCGGGGGAAAACTGAAGCTTTCTTT CASSVSRGKTEAFF
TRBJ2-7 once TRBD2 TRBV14 TGTGCCAGCAGCCAAGTGCCGAAGGCCACTTTAGCGGGCAACGAGCAGTACTTC CASSQVPKATLAGNEQYF
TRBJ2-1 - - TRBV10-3 TGTGCCATCACGGGGGACTCCTACAATGAGCAGTTCTTC CAITGDSYNEQFF
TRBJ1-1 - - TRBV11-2 TGTGCCAGCAGCGGCCGGTTTTGGACAGTGAACACTGAAGCTTTCTTT CASSGRFWTVNTEAFF
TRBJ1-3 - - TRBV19 TGTGCCAGTAGTCTGGCCTCTGGAAACACCATATATTTT CASSLASGNTIYF
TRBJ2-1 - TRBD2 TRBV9 TGTGCCAGCAGTCCAGCGGGAGTTCTCAATGAGCAGTTCTTC CASSPAGVLNEQFF
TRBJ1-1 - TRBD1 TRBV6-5 TGTGCCAGCAGTTTGAAGGACAGGGTGGCAGGTGAAGCTTTCTTT CASSLKDRVAGEAFF
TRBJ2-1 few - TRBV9 TGTGCCAGCAGCGTAGCCCAGTTAGGAGCGAACGATGAGCAGTTCTTC CASSVAQLGANDEQFF
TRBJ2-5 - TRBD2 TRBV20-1 TGCAGTGGACTAGCTGAGGAGACCCAGTACTTC CSGLAEETQYF
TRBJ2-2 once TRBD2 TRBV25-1 TGTGCCAGCAGCTCATTGGGTAGCGGGACCGGGGAGCTGTTTTTT CASSSLGSGTGELFF
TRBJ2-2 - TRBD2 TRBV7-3 TGTGCCAGCAGCCGTGCGGGAGGGACCGGGGAGCTGTTTTTT CASSRAGGTGELFF
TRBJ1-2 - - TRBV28 TGTGCCAGCCAAGACAGTTATGGCTACACCTTC CASQDSYGYTF
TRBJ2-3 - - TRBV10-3 TGTGCCATCAGTGAGTTGGAGGCAGATACGCAGTATTTT CAISELEADTQYF
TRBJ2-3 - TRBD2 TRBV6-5 TGTGCCAGCAGTTACGCCCGGACTAGCGGGGGGGATACGCAGTATTTT CASSYARTSGGDTQYF
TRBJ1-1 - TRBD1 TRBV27 TGTGCCAGCTGGATACTAGGGGGCATTGAAGCTTTCTTT CASWILGGIEAFF
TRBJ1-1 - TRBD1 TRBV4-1 TGCGCCAGCAGCCATTTTACAGGGGCGACTGAAGCTTTCTTT CASSHFTGATEAFF
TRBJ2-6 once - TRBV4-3 TGCGCCAGCGGACGGGACATTTCTTTCTCTGGGGCCAACGTCCTGACTTTC CASGRDISFSGANVLTF
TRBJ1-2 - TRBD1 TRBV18 TGTGCCAGCTCCTCCGGGACAGGACTAATAGGCGGCTACACCTTC CASSSGTGLIGGYTF
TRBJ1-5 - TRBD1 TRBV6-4 TGTGCCAGCAGACAGGGGGCATCTCCCAATCAGCCCCAGCATTTT CASRQGASPNQPQHF
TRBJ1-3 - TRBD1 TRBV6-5 TGTGCCAGCAGCTCCGGGACAGGGGTTGGAAACACCATATATTTT CASSSGTGVGNTIYF
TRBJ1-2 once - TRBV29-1 TGCAGCGTTGAGAGACAGTATCATAACTATGGCTACACCTTC CSVERQYHNYGYTF
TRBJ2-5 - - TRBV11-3 TGTGCCAGCAGCTTAGGTCTCCGGGGTCTGGGAGAGACCCAGTACTTC CASSLGLRGLGETQYF
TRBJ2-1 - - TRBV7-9 TGTGCCAGCAGCTTTTCGCGCGGTGAGCAGTTCTTC CASSFSRGEQFF
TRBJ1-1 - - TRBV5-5 TGTGCCAGCAGCTTGGGTCCCCAGATGAACACTGAAGCTTTCTTT CASSLGPQMNTEAFF
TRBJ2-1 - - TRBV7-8 TGTGCCAGCAGCTTAGTCCCCACAGGATTTGAGCAGTTCTTC CASSLVPTGFEQFF
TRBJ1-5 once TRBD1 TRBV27 TGTGCCAGCAGAGAATGGACAGGGGATGGTCAGCCCCAGCATTTT CASREWTGDGQPQHF
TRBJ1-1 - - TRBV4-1 TGCGCCAGCAGCCAAGATTCCAGAAGTGGGAACACTGAAGCTTTCTTT CASSQDSRSGNTEAFF
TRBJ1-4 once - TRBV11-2 TGTGCCAGCAGCCCGGGTCCAACTAATGAAAAACTGTTTTTT CASSPGPTNEKLFF
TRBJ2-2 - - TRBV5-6 TGTGCCAGCAGCTTGTTTTTCGGCGGGCTAGCGGGACAGGCCGGGGAGCTGTTTTTT CASSLFFGGLAGQAGELFF
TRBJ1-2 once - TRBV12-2 TGTGCAAGTCGTACGACCCCCAGACTGGAGTATGGCTACACCTTC CASRTTPRLEYGYTF
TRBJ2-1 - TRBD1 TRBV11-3 TGTGCCAGCAGCGCACCACAGGGGATCAATGAGCAGTTCTTC CASSAPQGINEQFF